This T cell receptor beta chain was identified during a study of neurological immune-mediated disorders. The V gene's germline CDR1 is SNHLY and CDR2 FYNNEI. V was clipped by 7 bases and J by 7 bases, with 8 bases between them. This CDR3 is 11 amino acids long. This clonotype appeared many times. cDNA synthesis was performed by 5'RACE with 10-nucleotide random UMIs. TCRdb recomputed calls from the 5' RACE reads with MiXCR, one row per CDR3 protein. Of about 36,000 distinct CDR3 sequences listed, around 10% are singletons. V usage is TRBV2 and J usage is TRBJ2-1; unclear D gene. This sequence originates from a woman in her 30s with HTLV-1-associated myelopathy (HAM/TSP). Sequencing input: PBMCs. The CDR3 DNA reads TGTGCCAGCACTTTATTGAATGAGCAGTTCTTC. Its protein product is CASTLLNEQFF.